The 27 T cell receptor beta chains in this list originate from one sample, sequenced in a study of blood T cells in healthy people across ages. Together with a sample-barcoded 5' primer, a J-beta primer mix was included in a second PCR lasting 7 to 11 cycles. Each CDR3 protein is one row after TCRdb ran MiXCR on the 5' RACE reads. The repertoire includes around 1,100,000 distinct CDR3 sequences, approximately 38% of them detected once, and around 12% sits in the top ten. The sample consisted of blood. Every receptor here comes from a young man in good health.

This chain links TRBV5-1 with TRBJ1-1; D is perhaps TRBD1 (5 bases). The germline V gene has CDR1 SGHRS and CDR2 YFSETQ. This CDR3 contains 16 residues. V was pared by 4 bases and J by 4 bases, with 20 bases between. CDR3 bases: TGCGCCAGCAGCCGAGGGGCAGACAGATGGAGCACTGAAGCTTTCTTT. It encodes CASSRGADRWSTEAFF.

V usage is TRBV5-4 and J usage is TRBJ1-5; 7 bases fit TRBD1. V lost 4 bases to trimming and J lost 4 bases; unmatched junction nucleotides: 8. This CDR3 is 15 amino acids long. Germline CDR1 reads SGHNT; CDR2 reads YYREEE (reference sequence). CDR3 nucleotides: TGTGCCAGCAGCGCCTCCGGGACAGATAATCAGCCCCAGCATTTT. Amino acid sequence: CASSASGTDNQPQHF. The full variable domain, in which reference TRBV5-4 and TRBJ1-5 provide the parts outside the CDR3, is ETGVTQSPTHLIKTRGQQVTLRCSSQSGHNTVSWYQQALGQGPQFIFQYYREEENGRGNFPPRFSGLQFPNYSSELNVNALELDDSALYLCASSASGTDNQPQHFGDGTRLSIL.

In its sample, this clonotype was seen a few times. V gene TRBV12-3 or TRBV12-4 combines with J gene TRBJ2-3; 8 bases align to TRBD2. V gave up 6 bases and J gave up 4 bases; unmatched junction bases: 6. The CDR3 loop spans 14 amino acids. The CDR3 region is CASRSGGDADTQYF. DNA of the CDR3: TGTGCCAGCAGATCGGGGGGGGACGCAGATACGCAGTATTTT.

This clonotype has only a few counts. The rearrangement uses TRBV13 and TRBJ2-5, with D hard to call. Trimming shortened V by 5 bases and J by 1 base, and 5 bases separated the two germline ends. CDR3 length: 12 amino acids. CDR1 PRHDT and CDR2 FYEKMQ come from the germline V gene (reference sequence). The CDR3 spells CASSTSQETQYF. Written as DNA, the CDR3 is TGTGCCAGCAGCACAAGCCAAGAGACCCAGTACTTC.

This chain joins TRBV7-2 and TRBJ1-3; 9 positions agree with TRBD1. The CDR3 is made up of 14 amino acids. With V trimmed by 5 bases and J by 6 bases, 5 bases remained unmatched. Germline V lookup: CDR1 SGHTA, CDR2 FQGNSA. The CDR3, as DNA: TGTGCCAGCAGCGATAGGACAGGGGAAAACACCATATATTTT. Translated, it gives CASSDRTGENTIYF.

A few counts support this clonotype. At one end the junction does not follow the germline gene, possibly because of a read error. The V and J genes are TRBV30 and TRBJ2-7, with D perhaps matching TRBD2 (6 bases). The CDR3 runs to 12 residues. From germline, CDR1 is GTSNPN and CDR2 SVGIG (reference sequence). The CDR3 protein is CAWNGGYDEQYF. The CDR3 DNA follows: TGTGCCTGGAATGGGGGGTACGACGAGCAGTATTTC.

The V gene is TRBV2, the J gene TRBJ2-1; possible D gene TRBD1, 5 bases. V was trimmed by 2 bases and J by 4 bases, leaving 6 bases between them. The CDR3 has 13 residues. CDR1 SNHLY and CDR2 FYNNEI come from the germline V gene. Here the CDR3 reads CASSERQYNEQFF. The CDR3, as DNA: TGTGCCAGCAGTGAAAGACAGTACAATGAGCAGTTCTTC.

This chain uses TRBV9 with TRBJ2-7; D is uncertain. CDR3 length: 13 amino acids. The germline gives CDR1 SGDLS, CDR2 YYNGEE. V shed 3 bases and J shed 5 bases, with 12 bases lying between them. For the CDR3, the DNA is TGTGCCAGCAGCGAGCGCAGGTTCGACGAGCAGTACTTC. It translates to CASSERRFDEQYF.

The chain uses TRBV13 and TRBJ1-1; 8 bases are a match to TRBD1. J lost 5 bases, V lost 0 bases, and 8 bases had no gene match. Germline V gene sequence: CDR1 PRHDT, CDR2 FYEKMQ (reference sequence). The CDR3 has 16 residues. CDR3 in DNA: TGTGCCAGCAGCTTAGGCCTCGACAGGGGACGGACTGAAGCTTTCTTT. Amino acids: CASSLGLDRGRTEAFF.

The chain carries TRBV4-3 and TRBJ1-2; D remains ambiguous. Germline-derived CDR1 and CDR2 are LGHNA and YSLEER. There are 14 residues in the CDR3. Between the trimmed V and J ends, which lost 4 bases and 0 bases, there was a span of 9 bases. As DNA, the CDR3 is TGCGCCAGCAGCCCACCCAGTTCTAACTATGGCTACACCTTC. Its protein product is CASSPPSSNYGYTF.

The J gene is TRBJ2-5, the V gene TRBV20-1; unclear D gene. V shed 0 bases and J shed 11 bases, with 16 bases lying between them. The germline V gene encodes CDR1 DFQATT and CDR2 SNEGSKA (reference sequence). This CDR3 has 13 residues. Written as DNA, the CDR3 is TGCAGTGCTAGAGATACCCTAGTGGATGAGCAGTACTTC. Translated, it gives CSARDTLVDEQYF.

This clonotype occurred many times. The chain is built from TRBV7-2 and TRBJ2-7, with D perhaps matching TRBD1 or TRBD2 (5 bases each). The CDR3 loop spans 13 amino acids. V lost 2 bases and J 4 bases, leaving 9 bases between the germline ends. Germline V gene data show CDR1 as SGHTA and CDR2 as FQGNSA. The CDR3 sequence is CASSLSGRYEQYF. The CDR3 DNA sequence: TGTGCCAGCAGCTTATCGGGACGGTACGAGCAGTACTTC.

This rearrangement joins TRBV12-3 or TRBV12-4 to TRBJ1-2, with D possibly TRBD1 on 6 matching bases. The CDR3 runs 14 residues. Trimming shortened V by 4 bases and J by 4 bases, and 13 bases separated the two germline ends. The CDR3 reads CASSSVRGGYGYTF. The CDR3 DNA is TGTGCCAGCAGTTCGGTCAGGGGCGGCTATGGCTACACCTTC.

V is TRBV21-1 and J is TRBJ2-5. TRBV21-1 is an annotated pseudogene. The CDR3 sequence is 9 residues long. CDR3 loop: CACSETQYF. CDR3 DNA: TGTGCCTGCAGTGAGACCCAGTACTTC.

Details on this clonotype: A read error may produce the germline difference seen at one junction end. V is TRBV4-3 and J is TRBJ2-3; 7 positions agree with TRBD2. Germline V gene sequence: CDR1 LGHNA, CDR2 YSLEER. The CDR3 extends over 15 amino acids. CDR3 loop: CASGQVLAASDTQYF. The CDR3 coding sequence is TGCGCCAGCGGCCAAGTGCTAGCGGCCTCAGATACGCAGTATTTT.

J is TRBJ2-5 and V is TRBV3-1; D ambiguous. This CDR3 is built from 13 residues. Germline lookup yields CDR1 LGHDT and CDR2 YNNKEL (reference sequence). V dropped 4 bases and J dropped 11 bases, with 17 bases sitting between them. CDR3 sequence: CASSPSGLNEQYF. The CDR3 coding sequence is TGTGCCAGCAGCCCCTCCGGGCTCAATGAGCAGTACTTC.

V is TRBV25-1 and J is TRBJ1-2; D is ambiguous. This CDR3 contains 13 residues. Germline V CDR1 and CDR2: MGHDK, SYGVNS. V was cut by 9 bases and J by 1 base, with 12 bases left in between. CDR3 loop: CASKRVDNYGYTF. CDR3 in DNA: TGTGCCAGTAAAAGGGTAGATAACTATGGCTACACCTTC.

V usage is TRBV29-1 and J usage is TRBJ1-5, with 8 bases lining up with TRBD1. V lost 4 bases to trimming and J lost 2 bases; unmatched junction nucleotides: 4. Germline V gives CDR1 SQVTM, CDR2 ANQGSEA. The CDR3 spans 14 residues. The CDR3 loop is CSVGGQAGNQPQHF. CDR3 in DNA: TGCAGCGTTGGGGGACAGGCGGGCAATCAGCCCCAGCATTTT. The entire variable domain, with the rest obtained from reference TRBV29-1 and TRBJ1-5, is as follows: SAVISQKPSRDICQRGTSLTIQCQVDSQVTMMFWYRQQPGQSLTLIATANQGSEATYESGFVIDKFPISRPNLTFSTLTVSNMSPEDSSIYLCSVGGQAGNQPQHFGDGTRLSIL.

The V call is TRBV11-1, the J call TRBJ2-7; TRBD1 agrees at 8 bases. The germline CDR1 and CDR2 sequences are SGHAT and FQDESV (reference sequence). V lost 3 bases to trimming and J lost 4 bases; unmatched junction nucleotides: 29. The CDR3 is 22 amino acids. The CDR3 protein is CASSFTTVFENYRDRTSYEQYF. CDR3 coding DNA: TGTGCCAGCAGCTTTACTACGGTTTTTGAAAACTACCGGGACAGGACATCTTACGAGCAGTACTTC.

The chain uses TRBV4-1 and TRBJ1-2; possible D gene TRBD1, 6 bases. The germline V gene encodes CDR1 MGHRA and CDR2 YSYEKL. Trimming removed 0 bases from V and 6 bases from J, with 11 bases in between. The CDR3 covers 14 residues. The CDR3 protein is CASSQDADRDGYTF. The CDR3 DNA reads TGCGCCAGCAGCCAAGATGCGGACAGAGATGGCTACACCTTC.

The chain is built from TRBV30 and TRBJ1-1; no firm D call. The V end lost 4 bases, the J end lost 4 bases, and 10 bases lay between the germline ends. CDR1 and CDR2 from the germline V gene are GTSNPN and SVGIG (reference sequence). CDR3 length equals 12 residues. The CDR3 sequence is CAWTKEGTEAFF. For the CDR3, the DNA is TGTGCCTGGACCAAGGAGGGCACTGAAGCTTTCTTT.

The chain employs TRBV7-9 and TRBJ2-2, with D hard to call. The CDR3 loop spans 16 amino acids. Germline V gene data show CDR1 as SEHNR and CDR2 as FQNEAQ (reference sequence). The V end was cut by 5 bases, the J end by 2 bases, with 15 bases between. The CDR3 region has the DNA TGTGCCAGCAGCCGTACACCGACGACAAACACCGGGGAGCTGTTTTTT. This codes for CASSRTPTTNTGELFF.

This clonotype was seen repeatedly, ten times or more. The V gene is TRBV9, the J gene TRBJ2-7; no reliable D call. The germline gives CDR1 SGDLS, CDR2 YYNGEE. The CDR3 has 12 amino acids. V lost 4 bases, J lost 7 bases, and 12 bases lay in between. CDR3 sequence (DNA): TGTGCCAGCAGCTCGCGAGTGGGGGAGCAGTACTTC. It yields the protein CASSSRVGEQYF.

This clonotype is a singleton in its sample. V is TRBV5-1 and J is TRBJ2-3; TRBD2 matches 11 bases. V lost 3 bases and J lost 0; bases outside the gene matches: 3. The CDR3 sequence is 16 residues long. CDR1 and CDR2 (germline): SGHRS, YFSETQ. CDR3 in amino acids: CASSSGTSGSTDTQYF. CDR3 DNA sequence: TGCGCCAGCAGCTCGGGGACTAGCGGTAGCACAGATACGCAGTATTTT.

This clonotype came up a few times. The gene calls are TRBV4-2 and TRBJ1-2, with D perhaps TRBD1 (5 bases). Per germline, CDR1 LGHNA and CDR2 YNFKEQ. The CDR3 has 15 residues. V was trimmed by 0 bases and J by 2 bases, leaving 10 bases between them. The CDR3 sequence: CASSQDPRENYGYTF. The CDR3 DNA is TGTGCCAGCAGCCAAGATCCCAGGGAGAACTATGGCTACACCTTC.

This clonotype was recorded a few times. The chain carries TRBV4-3 and TRBJ2-3; no definite D call. The V gene's germline CDR1 is LGHNA and CDR2 YSLEER. CDR3 length: 17 amino acids. V lost 1 base and J lost 1, with 15 bases in between. The CDR3, as DNA: TGCGCCAGCAGCCAAGGTCCGGTTCTTCGACGCACAGATACGCAGTATTTT. Its protein is CASSQGPVLRRTDTQYF.

This chain connects TRBV6-2 or TRBV6-3 to TRBJ1-5; 9 positions agree with TRBD1. Germline V gene data show CDR1 as MNHEY and CDR2 as SVGEGT. After removal of 5 bases from V and 6 bases from J, the junction contained 8 bases not matched to a gene. The CDR3 extends over 15 amino acids. As DNA, the CDR3 is TGTGCCAGCAGTAAGGGACAGGGATGGGCTCAGCCCCAGCATTTT. This sequence encodes CASSKGQGWAQPQHF.